Described below is a single TCR beta chain sequence and its context. Followed over time, Seattle patients had been enrolled while infection was active. The entry originates in a study of blood T cell repertoires in COVID-19. Study context: The samples span acute and convalescent COVID-19 from the United States, Italy and Spain.

Authors' processing steps: Estimation of nucleated cell counts relied on the amplification of reference gene primers. TCRdb keeps only in-frame clones here, not all; method: immunoSEQ multiplex PCR. D and trimming were read from the DNA, whereas the V and J calls and clone size are those reported in that table. The sample carries roughly 500,000 clones, 89% recorded once. Germline V lookup: CDR1 MNHEY, CDR2 SVGEGT. The ends were cut back, 0 bases at V and 2 bases at J, with 14 bases in the middle. This CDR3 has 16 amino acids. Material for sequencing was peripheral blood. The sequence was obtained from a man aged 18 to 29 with COVID-19, enrolled during active disease. V is TRBV6-2 or TRBV6-3 and J is TRBJ2-7, with a weak D call TRBD2 (6 bases). For the CDR3, the DNA is TGTGCCAGCAGTTACTCATCGCCCGGGACTCCCTACGAGCAGTACTTC. Translated: CASSYSSPGTPYEQYF.